The T cell receptor (beta chain) under discussion was sequenced for a study of blood T cell repertoires in COVID-19. The germline gives CDR1 SGHTA, CDR2 FQGTGA. Trimming left V 5 bases short and J 0 bases short, with 12 bases between. The CDR3 spans 15 residues. Original methodology: By means of reference gene primer amplification, nucleated cell counts were estimated. The protocol was immunoSEQ multiplex PCR, while the TCRdb copy is restricted to in-frame clones and leaves out a portion. V, J and clone size were drawn from that table, and D and trimming were deduced from the DNA. This sample yields more than 110,000 clones, of which approximately 86% are seen a single time; around 5% belongs to the top ten.

The source of this sequence is a human donor in a cohort sampled during active COVID-19. V is TRBV7-3 and J is TRBJ2-3; D may be TRBD2 (6 bases). Sequenced: peripheral blood. This chain's CDR3 is CASSPSRGSTDTQYF. The CDR3 DNA follows: TGTGCCAGCAGCCCTTCCCGGGGGAGCACAGATACGCAGTATTTT.